This T cell receptor beta chain was recovered during a study of PD-1 blockade in classical Hodgkin lymphoma. Overall study findings and caveats: Differences between repertoires have undefined causes, possibly disease activity or prior therapy.

The table came from immunoSEQ multiplex PCR; TCRdb's copy has only in-frame clones and leaves some out. This table has more than 40,000 clones, roughly three quarters appearing once. The time point: cycle 4 day 1 (C4D1), after less than 7 weeks of nivolumab. Relapse was seen in all patients after autologous stem cell transplantation, and brentuximab vedotin exposure was variable. As regards this clone: The antigen is not known.

The receptor's source is a human donor with classical Hodgkin lymphoma. Material: peripheral blood mononuclear cells (PBMCs), obtained before the fourth cycle of nivolumab.

CDR3 DNA: TGTGCCAGCAGCAAGGACGGAGATTCACCCCTCCACTTT. This encodes CASSKDGDSPLHF. The chain links TRBV7-3 to TRBJ1-6; D gene unclear. The germline V gene encodes CDR1 SGHTA and CDR2 FQGTGA. V was pared by 5 bases and J by 8 bases, with 10 bases between. CDR3 length: 13 residues.